These 21 T cell receptor beta chains came from one sample sequenced in a study of shared clonotypes between healthy human individuals. Profiling relied on immunoSEQ multiplex PCR, and the TCRdb table lists in-frame clones only, not all of them. The sample comprises millions of clones, just over 90% of which are singletons, and 0.39% rests with the top ten. The sequenced sample was naive CD4+ T cells from PBMCs. The subset: CD45RA+ positively selected. The receptor source for this set is a man aged 18 to 30 in good health. Some clones in this sample may be carry-over from other donors' samples.

V gene TRBV7-2 combines with J gene TRBJ2-2; tentatively, D is TRBD2 (5 bases). Germline CDR1 and CDR2: SGHTA and FQGNSA. The V end was cut by 3 bases, the J end by 5 bases, with 13 bases between. CDR3 length equals 15 residues. CDR3 sequence (DNA): TGTGCCAGCAGCTTCAGAGGGATACAAACCGGGGAGCTGTTTTTT. Translating it yields CASSFRGIQTGELFF.

The rearrangement uses TRBV19 and TRBJ1-5; D possibly corresponds to TRBD1 (5 bases). This CDR3 contains 15 residues. Germline V gene sequence: CDR1 LNHDA, CDR2 SQIVND (reference sequence). Trimming removed 5 bases from V and 6 bases from J, with 17 bases in between. The CDR3 region is CASSLQGGRGQPQHF. DNA for the CDR3: TGTGCCAGTAGTCTCCAGGGTGGGCGGGGTCAGCCCCAGCATTTT.

The chain employs TRBV5-1 and TRBJ2-7; 7 bases are a match to TRBD1. Germline V gene sequence: CDR1 SGHRS, CDR2 YFSETQ. This CDR3 has 14 residues. After removal of 4 bases from V and 5 bases from J, the junction contained 9 bases not matched to a gene. Written as DNA, the CDR3 is TGCGCCAGCAGCACACGACAGGGACGGAACGAGCAGTACTTC. Encoded protein: CASSTRQGRNEQYF.

V gene TRBV27 combines with J gene TRBJ1-5, with unresolved D. The length of the CDR3 is 15 residues. CDR1 and CDR2 from the germline V gene are MNHEY and SMNVEV (reference sequence). V was cut by 2 bases and J by 4 bases, with 12 bases left in between. Here the CDR3 DNA reads TGTGCCAGCAGTTTAAACCCCGCGGGAAATCAGCCCCAGCATTTT. Translated: CASSLNPAGNQPQHF.

The rearrangement joins TRBV5-1 to TRBJ2-5; 9 nucleotides match TRBD1. Trimming cost V 0 bases and J 5 bases; bases outside gene matches: 5. Germline values: CDR1 SGHRS, CDR2 YFSETQ. CDR3 length: 15 residues. CDR3: CASSLVTGGGETQYF. CDR3 in DNA: TGCGCCAGCAGCTTGGTCACAGGGGGCGGCGAGACCCAGTACTTC.

In regard to this clone: The same CDR3 also results from other DNA sequences found in this sample. The V call is TRBV5-1, the J call TRBJ2-5; D remains unclear. This CDR3 spans 12 amino acids. Germline V gives CDR1 SGHRS, CDR2 YFSETQ. Between the trimmed V and J ends, which lost 1 base and 4 bases, there was a span of 5 bases. In nucleotides, the CDR3 is TGCGCCAGCAGCTTGAGGCTAGAGACCCAGTACTTC. Amino acid sequence: CASSLRLETQYF. The full variable domain, rest sourced from reference TRBV5-1 and TRBJ2-5, is KAGVTQTPRYLIKTRGQQVTLSCSPISGHRSVSWYQQTPGQGLQFLFEYFSETQRNKGNFPGRFSGRQFSNSRSEMNVSTLELGDSALYLCASSLRLETQYFGPGTRLLVL.

The V call is TRBV4-2, the J call TRBJ1-5, with TRBD1 matching over 8 bases. Germline-derived CDR1 and CDR2 are LGHNA and YNFKEQ. The CDR3 sequence is 17 residues long. Trimming took 1 base from V and 6 from J; bases not matched to a gene: 11. For the CDR3, the DNA is TGTGCCAGCAGCCAAGGCCCAGGGGGCCAGGGTGGTCAGCCCCAGCATTTT. Translated, it gives CASSQGPGGQGGQPQHF.

The chain combines TRBV7-8 with TRBJ1-4; 8 positions agree with TRBD1. The CDR3 is made up of 14 amino acids. The germline gives CDR1 SGHVS, CDR2 FQNEAQ. Trimming removed 5 bases from V and 6 bases from J; junction bases left unmatched: 5. CDR3 sequence reads: CASSRRTGYEKLFF. The CDR3 DNA follows: TGTGCCAGCAGCAGAAGGACAGGGTATGAAAAACTGTTTTTT.

The chain is built from TRBV2 and TRBJ2-7; 8 bases line up with TRBD1. J was trimmed by 6 bases and V by 2 bases; bases with no gene match: 0. Germline CDR1 and CDR2: SNHLY and FYNNEI. This CDR3 contains 12 residues. CDR3 loop: CASSETGGEQYF. The DNA of the CDR3 is TGTGCCAGCAGTGAAACAGGGGGCGAGCAGTACTTC.

This rearrangement joins TRBV5-1 to TRBJ2-6, with D perhaps being TRBD1 or TRBD2 (5 bases each). Germline CDR1 is SGHRS and CDR2 is YFSETQ. The CDR3 is made up of 15 amino acids. V lost 7 bases and J 3 bases, leaving 14 bases between the germline ends. The CDR3 sequence is CASLPGAYGANVLTF. The CDR3 DNA follows: TGCGCCAGCCTCCCCGGGGCTTATGGGGCCAACGTCCTGACTTTC. The full variable domain, completed using reference TRBV5-1 and TRBJ2-6, is KAGVTQTPRYLIKTRGQQVTLSCSPISGHRSVSWYQQTPGQGLQFLFEYFSETQRNKGNFPGRFSGRQFSNSRSEMNVSTLELGDSALYLCASLPGAYGANVLTFGAGSRLTVL.

This clone was seen only once. The chain uses TRBV28 and TRBJ1-1, with D perhaps TRBD1 (5 bases). Germline V CDR1 and CDR2: MDHEN, SYDVKM. Trimming shortened V by 7 bases and J by 6 bases, and 18 bases separated the two germline ends. This CDR3 is 14 amino acids long. This CDR3 is CASNLRVWGAEAFF. The CDR3 DNA is TGTGCCAGCAACCTCAGGGTATGGGGGGCTGAAGCTTTCTTT. Full variable domain (remainder filled in from reference TRBV28 and TRBJ1-1): DVKVTQSSRYLVKRTGEKVFLECVQDMDHENMFWYRQDPGLGLRLIYFSYDVKMKEKGDIPEGYSVSREKKERFSLILESASTNQTSMYLCASNLRVWGAEAFFGQGTRLTVV.

The gene calls are TRBV11-2 and TRBJ2-3; TRBD2 agrees at 9 bases. Germline V gene lookup returns CDR1 SGHAT and CDR2 FQNNGV. V trimming: 3 bases; J trimming: 4 bases; junction bases outside the gene matches: 14. CDR3 size: 18 residues. The CDR3 nucleotides are TGTGCCAGCAGCTTGATTAGGTCGGCGGGAGGGCCAGCAGATACGCAGTATTTT. Translating gives CASSLIRSAGGPADTQYF.

The rearrangement links TRBV27 to TRBJ2-3; 10 bases are shared with TRBD2. The CDR3 totals 16 residues. V lost 5 bases to trimming and J lost 5 bases; unmatched junction nucleotides: 10. Germline-derived CDR1 and CDR2 are MNHEY and SMNVEV (reference sequence). Written as DNA, the CDR3 is TGTGCCAGCAGTCTCCATCTAGCGGGAGTGGTAGATACGCAGTATTTT. It specifies CASSLHLAGVVDTQYF.

Points on this clone: Distinct nucleotide sequences in the sample also encode this CDR3. This chain uses TRBV5-4 with TRBJ1-3; D uncertain. This CDR3 contains 13 residues. Trimming removed 5 bases at V and 3 bases at J, with 9 bases between. Germline V gene sequence: CDR1 SGHNT, CDR2 YYREEE (reference sequence). The CDR3 nucleotides read TGTGCCAGCAGTGGTGGAAGTGGAAACACCATATATTTT. Translated: CASSGGSGNTIYF.

The chain has TRBV5-1 and TRBJ2-1; 7 nucleotides line up with TRBD2. V was pared by 6 bases and J by 5 bases, with 11 bases of the junction left unmatched. This CDR3 has 15 residues. Germline loops: CDR1 SGHRS, CDR2 YFSETQ. CDR3 protein: CASNPPGLPNNEQFF. CDR3 DNA: TGCGCCAGCAACCCACCGGGACTACCTAACAATGAGCAGTTCTTC.

V usage is TRBV7-3 and J usage is TRBJ2-6; unclear D gene. Between the trimmed V and J ends, which lost 1 base and 0 bases, there was a span of 7 bases. The CDR3 has 16 amino acids. CDR1 is SGHTA and CDR2 is FQGTGA in the germline V gene. CDR3 region: CASSLMAASGANVLTF. The CDR3 nucleotides are TGTGCCAGCAGCTTAATGGCCGCCTCTGGGGCCAACGTCCTGACTTTC.

This chain joins TRBV9 and TRBJ1-1; D is unclear. Germline V gene data show CDR1 as SGDLS and CDR2 as YYNGEE. V dropped 6 bases and J dropped 8 bases, with 29 bases sitting between them. The CDR3 spans 17 residues. The CDR3 protein is CASTVPPMISPCWEAFF. The CDR3 DNA follows: TGTGCCAGCACCGTGCCCCCAATGATTTCGCCCTGTTGGGAAGCTTTCTTT. Full variable domain (missing parts from reference TRBV9 and TRBJ1-1): DSGVTQTPKHLITATGQRVTLRCSPRSGDLSVYWYQQSLDQGLQFLIQYYNGEERAKGNILERFSAQQFPDLHSELNLSSLELGDSALYFCASTVPPMISPCWEAFFGQGTRLTVV.

The chain recombines TRBV5-4 with TRBJ1-1; 8 nucleotides line up with TRBD1. This CDR3 is built from 14 residues. Per germline, CDR1 SGHNT and CDR2 YYREEE (reference sequence). After removal of 4 bases from V and 5 bases from J, the junction contained 7 bases not matched to a gene. CDR3 sequence: CASSRTGGSTEAFF. The CDR3, as DNA: TGTGCCAGCAGCCGAACAGGGGGATCGACTGAAGCTTTCTTT.

The sample holds one count of this clone. Other DNA variants within this sample encode the same CDR3. This chain links TRBV4-1 with TRBJ1-4; 8 bases match TRBD1. This CDR3 contains 15 residues. J gave up 8 bases and V 1 base, and 6 bases lay outside the gene matches. Per the germline V gene, CDR1 is MGHRA and CDR2 is YSYEKL. The CDR3 sequence is CASSQVGTGGEKLFF. The CDR3 nucleotides are TGCGCCAGCAGCCAAGTGGGGACAGGAGGCGAAAAACTGTTTTTT.

The gene calls are TRBV7-8 and TRBJ2-5, with TRBD2 matching over 9 bases. CDR3 length: 18 amino acids. Germline lookup yields CDR1 SGHVS and CDR2 FQNEAQ. Trimming took 5 bases from V and 1 from J; bases not matched to a gene: 14. The CDR3 is CASSPHLWAGGSQETQYF. Here the CDR3 DNA reads TGTGCCAGCAGCCCCCACTTGTGGGCGGGAGGGAGCCAAGAGACCCAGTACTTC. The entire variable domain, with the rest obtained from reference TRBV7-8 and TRBJ2-5, is as follows: GAGVSQSPRYKVAKRGQDVALRCDPISGHVSLFWYQQALGQGPEFLTYFQNEAQLDKSGLPSDRFFAERPEGSVSTLKIQRTQQEDSAVYLCASSPHLWAGGSQETQYFGPGTRLLVL.

V usage is TRBV6-5 and J usage is TRBJ2-7; TRBD2 is a possible D gene (5 bases). The V end was cut by 8 bases, the J end by 1 base, with 15 bases between. The CDR3 length is 14 residues. Germline V gene sequence: CDR1 MNHEY, CDR2 SVGAGI. This chain's CDR3 is CASSPIARSYEQYF. CDR3 nucleotide sequence: TGTGCCAGCTCCCCTATAGCGCGGTCCTACGAGCAGTACTTC.